These 31 T cell receptor beta chains share one sample of origin, sequenced in a study of cytomegalovirus exposure and HLA in healthy donors. Researchers ran the PCR with 60 Vbeta and 13 Jbeta primers. Repertoires were generated with immunoSEQ multiplex PCR, while TCRdb's copy carries only in-frame clones and drops some. The table has under 200,000 clones, 9.5% to 15% seen once; the top ten hold 7.8%. The specimen was PBMCs. The origin of the receptors is a man between 50 and 59 years old in good health and CMV-seropositive.

This clone was counted a few times. The rearrangement joins TRBV6-5 to TRBJ1-6, with TRBD1 identical over 7 bases. This CDR3 is built from 14 residues. The V segment lost 10 bases and the J segment 7 bases; nucleotides outside the gene matches: 10. Per germline, CDR1 MNHEY and CDR2 SVGAGI. CDR3 DNA sequence: TGTGCCACTCACCCAGGGGGTCGAAATTCACCCCTCCACTTT. Its protein is CATHPGGRNSPLHF.

This rearrangement joins TRBV6-5 to TRBJ1-1, with D maybe TRBD1 (6 bases). The CDR3 contains 14 residues. Looked up from germline, CDR1 is MNHEY and CDR2 is SVGAGI. V was pared by 6 bases and J by 4 bases, with 15 bases between. The CDR3: CASRGYTGSTEAFF. In DNA form, the CDR3 reads TGTGCCAGCAGGGGGTATACAGGGTCCACTGAAGCTTTCTTT.

This clone showed up just a few times. CDR3 sequence (DNA): TGTGCCAGCAGCTCTCGGACAGGGGGCTACTATGGCTACACCTTC. Protein product: CASSSRTGGYYGYTF. The rearrangement uses TRBV7-2 and TRBJ1-2, with 11 positions matching TRBD1. CDR3 length: 15 amino acids. Trimming removed 4 bases from V and 3 bases from J; junction bases left unmatched: 4. Germline V gene lookup returns CDR1 SGHTA and CDR2 FQGNSA.

This clone turned up a few times. This chain uses TRBV4-3 with TRBJ1-1; D might be TRBD1 (6 bases). The V gene's germline CDR1 is LGHNA and CDR2 YSLEER. The CDR3 covers 15 residues. With 4 bases removed from V and 2 bases from J, the gap between germline ends came to 14 bases. The CDR3 DNA sequence: TGCGCCAGCAGCCTGAGGGGGTCAGAAAACACTGAAGCTTTCTTT. This translates into CASSLRGSENTEAFF.

This chain links TRBV7-2 with TRBJ2-4, with a weak D call TRBD1 (6 bases). The CDR3 runs 14 residues. Germline V gene data show CDR1 as SGHTA and CDR2 as FQGNSA. The V gene lost 5 bases and the J gene lost 3 bases, with 11 bases spanning the gap. The CDR3 loop is CASSQIRGKNIQYF. DNA of the CDR3: TGTGCCAGCAGCCAAATCAGGGGCAAAAACATTCAGTACTTC.

The rearrangement joins TRBV15 to TRBJ1-4; 9 bases are shared with TRBD1. The junction had 10 bases not matched to a gene; V was cut back by 3 bases and J by 8 bases. Germline values: CDR1 LNHNV, CDR2 YYDKDF (reference sequence). The CDR3 totals 16 residues. The CDR3 region is CATSSPGTGPQEKLFF. Written as DNA, the CDR3 is TGTGCCACCAGCAGTCCGGGGACAGGGCCACAGGAAAAACTGTTTTTT. The entire variable domain, with the rest obtained from reference TRBV15 and TRBJ1-4, is as follows: DAMVIQNPRYQVTQFGKPVTLSCSQTLNHNVMYWYQQKSSQAPKLLFHYYDKDFNNEADTPDNFQSRRPNTSFCFLDIRSPGLGDTAMYLCATSSPGTGPQEKLFFGSGTQLSVL.

The sample holds a few counts of this clone. In DNA form, the CDR3 reads TGTGCCAGCAGTTCCTCGACTAGCGGGGGGGCAACAGATACGCAGTATTTT. It is translated as CASSSSTSGGATDTQYF. The J gene is TRBJ2-3, the V gene TRBV28; 14 positions agree with TRBD2. The V gene's germline CDR1 is MDHEN and CDR2 SYDVKM. After removal of 4 bases from V and 3 bases from J, the junction contained 6 bases not matched to a gene. CDR3 length: 17 amino acids. The variable domain in full, completed from reference TRBV28 and TRBJ2-3, reads DVKVTQSSRYLVKRTGEKVFLECVQDMDHENMFWYRQDPGLGLRLIYFSYDVKMKEKGDIPEGYSVSREKKERFSLILESASTNQTSMYLCASSSSTSGGATDTQYFGPGTRLTVL.

The chain is built from TRBV5-1 and TRBJ2-1; perhaps TRBD2 as D (6 bases). V was shortened by 4 bases and J by 4 bases, with 12 bases between the two germline ends. The CDR3 runs 14 residues. In germline, CDR1 is SGHRS, CDR2 YFSETQ. This chain's CDR3 is CASSMGRSYNEQFF. Here the CDR3 DNA reads TGCGCCAGCAGCATGGGGAGGTCTTACAATGAGCAGTTCTTC.

The V gene is TRBV6-6, the J gene TRBJ2-1; perhaps TRBD2 as D (6 bases). This CDR3 comprises 15 residues. Germline CDR1 is MNHNY and CDR2 is SVGAGI (reference sequence). V lost 8 bases to trimming and J lost 1 base, with 15 bases between them. CDR3 in amino acids: CASGKEAGSYNEQFF. CDR3 sequence (DNA): TGTGCCAGCGGCAAGGAGGCGGGGTCCTACAATGAGCAGTTCTTC.

The CDR3 is CASTPGTGGIYGYTF. The CDR3 nucleotides are TGTGCCAGTACCCCAGGGACAGGAGGGATATATGGCTACACCTTC. The chain uses TRBV19 and TRBJ1-2; 8 bases fit TRBD1. The V segment lost 7 bases and the J segment 5 bases; nucleotides outside the gene matches: 12. Germline-derived CDR1 and CDR2 are LNHDA and SQIVND (reference sequence). This CDR3 has 15 amino acids.

This clone was picked up a small number of times. The chain employs TRBV7-2 and TRBJ2-7; TRBD2 matches 7 bases. Germline loops: CDR1 SGHTA, CDR2 FQGNSA. CDR3 size: 15 residues. V lost 2 bases and J lost 0; bases outside the gene matches: 4. CDR3 residues: CASSLWEGNSYEQYF. The CDR3 DNA is TGTGCCAGCAGCTTATGGGAGGGTAACTCCTACGAGCAGTACTTC.

This sequence joins TRBV7-3 and TRBJ2-2; no reliable D call. The length of the CDR3 is 14 residues. CDR1 and CDR2 (germline): SGHTA, FQGTGA. V was pared by 4 bases and J by 7 bases, with 13 bases between. CDR3 residues: CASSSNRVDGELFF. DNA of the CDR3: TGTGCCAGCAGCTCCAACCGAGTAGACGGGGAGCTGTTTTTT.

This clone was seen a handful of times. The chain is built from TRBV2 and TRBJ2-2, with 11 bases lining up with TRBD1. J gave up 4 bases and V 4 bases, and 5 bases lay outside the gene matches. Looked up from germline, CDR1 is SNHLY and CDR2 is FYNNEI. The CDR3 is 16 amino acids. The CDR3 DNA is TGTGCCAGCAGTGCAGGGACAGGGGGTAGCACCGGGGAGCTGTTTTTT. Translated, it gives CASSAGTGGSTGELFF.

This clone has a handful of counts. The rearrangement joins TRBV25-1 to TRBJ2-1; 9 bases are a match to TRBD1. Trimming at V came to 5 bases and at J to 7 bases, leaving 3 bases not matched to a gene. Germline V CDR1 and CDR2: MGHDK, SYGVNS. The CDR3 contains 13 residues. CDR3 coding DNA: TGTGCCAGCAGTAGGACAGGGGTTAATGAGCAGTTCTTC. Translated, it gives CASSRTGVNEQFF.

There are a few counts of this clone. V is TRBV28 and J is TRBJ2-5, with a possible D match to TRBD1 (6 bases). Germline V gene sequence: CDR1 MDHEN, CDR2 SYDVKM. Trimming took 3 bases from V and 4 from J, leaving 18 bases between them. This CDR3 region has 16 residues. The CDR3 sequence: CASSLPQGPGGETQYF. The CDR3 DNA reads as TGTGCCAGCAGTTTGCCCCAGGGGCCCGGCGGAGAGACCCAGTACTTC.

The rearrangement links TRBV30 to TRBJ1-5; a weak D match, TRBD1 (6 bases). This CDR3 region has 17 residues. Germline CDR1 is GTSNPN and CDR2 is SVGIG (reference sequence). V was clipped by 2 bases and J by 0 bases, with 17 bases between them. The DNA for the CDR3 is TGTGCCTGGAGTTCCGTCAGGGGACCATATAGCAATCAGCCCCAGCATTTT. Its protein product is CAWSSVRGPYSNQPQHF.

This chain links TRBV5-4 with TRBJ2-2; 10 bases align to TRBD2. The CDR3 covers 20 residues. Trimming took 0 bases from V and 5 from J; bases not matched to a gene: 16. Germline assignment: CDR1 SGHNT and CDR2 YYREEE (reference sequence). CDR3 DNA sequence: TGTGCCAGCAGCTTGGGACCATGGACTAGCGGTTATGGGGTAACCGGGGAGCTGTTTTTT. Its translation: CASSLGPWTSGYGVTGELFF.

CDR3 DNA sequence: TGTGCCAGCAGCTTGGGGACAGGGGACCAAGAGACCCAGTACTTC. This encodes CASSLGTGDQETQYF. The rearrangement joins TRBV5-8 to TRBJ2-5; TRBD1 matches 9 bases. J lost 0 bases, V lost 0 bases, and 0 bases had no gene match. The CDR3 covers 15 residues. Germline V gene data show CDR1 as SGHTS and CDR2 as YDEGEE.

The table lists this clone with a few counts. The CDR3 region is CSVEDRRRGRTDTQYF. CDR3 sequence (DNA): TGCAGCGTTGAAGATCGACGGAGGGGCCGCACAGATACGCAGTATTTT. The V call is TRBV29-1, the J call TRBJ2-3, with D tentatively TRBD2 (6 bases). The V end lost 0 bases, the J end lost 1 base, and 14 bases lay between the germline ends. CDR1 is SQVTM, CDR2 ANQGSEA, per germline. The CDR3 contains 16 residues.

This clone was seen only a few times. The junction and the germline gene differ at one end; a read error may be behind it. CDR3 loop: CALRTGSSGNTIYF. For the CDR3, the DNA is TGTGCCCTCAGGACAGGGAGCTCTGGAAACACCATATATTTT. This chain uses TRBV10-3 with TRBJ1-3; 8 bases map to TRBD1. The V gene's germline CDR1 is ENHRY and CDR2 SYGVKD. The CDR3 is made up of 14 amino acids.

CDR3 amino acids: CASSPTGLETQYF. The CDR3 DNA follows: TGTGCCAGCAGCCCTACAGGGCTAGAGACCCAGTACTTC. The chain links TRBV9 to TRBJ2-5; TRBD1 is a possible D gene (6 bases). The CDR3 consists of 13 residues. V was shortened by 4 bases and J by 4 bases, with 11 bases between the two germline ends. Germline CDR1 and CDR2: SGDLS and YYNGEE.

The chain links TRBV5-4 to TRBJ2-6; maybe TRBD1 (5 bases). The V and J ends lost 0 bases and 2 bases respectively, with 6 bases between them. The germline V gene encodes CDR1 SGHNT and CDR2 YYREEE (reference sequence). This CDR3 is built from 15 residues. CDR3 bases: TGTGCCAGCAGCTTGGGGGGCGCTGGGGCCAACGTCCTGACTTTC. This translates into CASSLGGAGANVLTF.

The chain joins TRBV5-1 to TRBJ1-2; D is ambiguous. Germline lookup yields CDR1 SGHRS and CDR2 YFSETQ. The CDR3 consists of 16 residues. V shed 2 bases and J shed 4 bases, with 18 bases lying between them. CDR3 protein: CASSLSALNGGYGYTF. In DNA, the CDR3 is TGCGCCAGCAGCTTATCAGCCCTGAATGGCGGCTATGGCTACACCTTC.

This clone appeared a few times. The V and J genes are TRBV5-4 and TRBJ2-7; 9 bases align to TRBD1. The CDR3 length is 16 residues. Germline CDR1 is SGHNT and CDR2 is YYREEE (reference sequence). With 0 bases clipped from V and 6 bases from J, the junction kept 10 bases outside the gene matches. The CDR3 bases are TGTGCCAGCAGCTTGGATCCCCCGGGACAGGGCGGCGAGCAGTACTTC. Its translation is CASSLDPPGQGGEQYF.

V and J are TRBV6-6 and TRBJ2-7, with D unresolved. The CDR3 length is 12 residues. CDR1 and CDR2 from the germline V gene are MNHNY and SVGAGI (reference sequence). Trimming stripped 2 bases from V and 7 bases from J, with 9 bases between. CDR3 in amino acids: CASSYPTREQYF. As DNA, the CDR3 is TGTGCCAGCAGTTACCCGACACGAGAGCAGTACTTC.

V and J are TRBV7-2 and TRBJ1-5; D unresolved. Trimming left V 5 bases short and J 10 bases short, with 15 bases between. The CDR3 contains 13 residues. Per the germline V gene, CDR1 is SGHTA and CDR2 is FQGNSA. CDR3 nucleotides: TGTGCCAGCAGCGAGCTTAACAGTCCACCCCAGCATTTT. Protein product: CASSELNSPPQHF. The variable domain in full, completed from reference TRBV7-2 and TRBJ1-5, reads GAGVSQSPSNKVTEKGKDVELRCDPISGHTALYWYRQSLGQGLEFLIYFQGNSAPDKSGLPSDRFSAERTGGSVSTLTIQRTQQEDSAVYLCASSELNSPPQHFGDGTRLSIL.

Only a few counts were recorded for this clone. The gene calls are TRBV15 and TRBJ2-7, with 7 bases lining up with TRBD2. The CDR3 is 15 residues long. Looked up from germline, CDR1 is LNHNV and CDR2 is YYDKDF (reference sequence). V lost 4 bases to trimming and J lost 0 bases; unmatched junction nucleotides: 6. CDR3 DNA: TGTGCCACCAGCATGCAAGCGGGGCGCTCCTACGAGCAGTACTTC. Its translation: CATSMQAGRSYEQYF.

This clone was seen a single time. V is TRBV7-6 and J is TRBJ2-5, with 12 bases matching TRBD2. V dropped 5 bases and J dropped 5; count of bases not matched to a gene: 3. The CDR3 sequence is 14 residues long. Germline CDR1 is SGHVS and CDR2 is FNYEAQ. The CDR3 DNA reads TGTGCCAGCAGCCCTGGGACTAGCGGGGAGACCCAGTACTTC. This translates into CASSPGTSGETQYF.

The chain joins TRBV10-2 to TRBJ2-1; 7 bases line up with TRBD2. The CDR3 loop spans 14 amino acids. Losses at the gene ends were 3 bases for V and 5 bases for J; bases not matched to a gene: 4. Per germline, CDR1 WSHSY and CDR2 SAAADI. CDR3 loop: CASSDQRGHNEQFF. The CDR3 DNA follows: TGCGCCAGCAGTGATCAGCGGGGCCACAATGAGCAGTTCTTC.

This clone came up a few times. The V gene is TRBV2, the J gene TRBJ2-2, with a possible D match to TRBD2 (7 bases). V lost 11 bases, J lost 5 bases, and 18 bases lay in between. In germline, CDR1 is SNHLY, CDR2 FYNNEI. The CDR3 is 14 amino acids. The CDR3: CARGGATGTGELFF. The CDR3 DNA follows: TGTGCCCGAGGGGGGGCTACAGGAACCGGGGAGCTGTTTTTT. The full variable domain, its missing parts supplied by reference TRBV2 and TRBJ2-2, is EPEVTQTPSHQVTQMGQEVILRCVPISNHLYFYWYRQILGQKVEFLVSFYNNEISEKSEIFDDQFSVERPDGSNFTLKIRSTKLEDSAMYFCARGGATGTGELFFGEGSRLTVL.

This clone was detected only a few times. The chain is built from TRBV5-5 and TRBJ2-5; D perhaps matches TRBD2 (6 bases). Germline values: CDR1 SGHKS, CDR2 YYEKEE (reference sequence). CDR3 length: 14 residues. Trimming took off 5 bases at V and 7 bases at J, with 18 bases between the two ends. For the CDR3, the DNA is TGTGCCAGCAGTTCAGGAGGGGTCCTCATGACCCAGTACTTC. It yields the protein CASSSGGVLMTQYF.